This T cell receptor beta chain was obtained from a study of blood T cell repertoires in COVID-19. The repertoire was sequenced with immunoSEQ multiplex PCR; TCRdb's copy has only in-frame clones and lacks some. The sample lists more than 300,000 clones; around 87% were seen once. CDR1 and CDR2 from the germline V gene are SGHRS and YFSETQ. The CDR3 is 13 residues long. J was trimmed by 9 bases and V by 9 bases; bases with no gene match: 4. This sequence was found in a woman aged 25 to 45 with COVID-19, enrolled during active disease. V and J are TRBV5-1 and TRBJ2-1, with TRBD2 matching 15 bases. Sequencing was done on a sample of peripheral blood. Written as DNA, the CDR3 is TGCGCCACGGGACTAGCGGGAGGATCTGAGCAGTTCTTC. As protein: CATGLAGGSEQFF.